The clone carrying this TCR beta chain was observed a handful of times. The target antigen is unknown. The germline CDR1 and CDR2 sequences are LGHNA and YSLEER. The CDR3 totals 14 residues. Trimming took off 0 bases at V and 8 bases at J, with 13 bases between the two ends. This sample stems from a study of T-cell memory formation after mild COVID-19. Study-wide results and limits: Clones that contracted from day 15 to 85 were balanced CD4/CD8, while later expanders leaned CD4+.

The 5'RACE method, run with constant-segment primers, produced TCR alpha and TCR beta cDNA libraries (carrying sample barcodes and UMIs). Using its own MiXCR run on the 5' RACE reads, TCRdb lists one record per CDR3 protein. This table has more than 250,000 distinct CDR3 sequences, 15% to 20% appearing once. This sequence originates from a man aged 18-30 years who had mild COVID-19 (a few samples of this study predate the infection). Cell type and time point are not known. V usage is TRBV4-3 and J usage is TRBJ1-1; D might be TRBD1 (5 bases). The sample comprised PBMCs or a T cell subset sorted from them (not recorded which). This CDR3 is CASSQDLGVGEAFF. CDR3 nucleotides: TGCGCCAGCAGCCAAGATCTGGGGGTGGGGGAAGCTTTCTTT.